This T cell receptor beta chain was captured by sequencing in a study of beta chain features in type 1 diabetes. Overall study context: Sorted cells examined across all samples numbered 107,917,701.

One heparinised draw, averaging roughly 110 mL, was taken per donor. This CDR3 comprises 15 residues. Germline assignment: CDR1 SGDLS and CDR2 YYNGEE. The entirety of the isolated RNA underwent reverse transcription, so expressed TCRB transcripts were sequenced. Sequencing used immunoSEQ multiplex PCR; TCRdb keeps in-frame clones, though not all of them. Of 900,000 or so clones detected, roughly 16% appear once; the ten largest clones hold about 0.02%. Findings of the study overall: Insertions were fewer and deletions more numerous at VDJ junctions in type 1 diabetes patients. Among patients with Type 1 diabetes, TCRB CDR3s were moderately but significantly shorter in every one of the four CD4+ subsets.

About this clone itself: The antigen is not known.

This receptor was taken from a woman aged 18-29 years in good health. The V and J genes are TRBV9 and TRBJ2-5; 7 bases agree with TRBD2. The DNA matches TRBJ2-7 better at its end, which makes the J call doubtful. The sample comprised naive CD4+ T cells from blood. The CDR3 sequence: CASSVMSSGPYEQYF. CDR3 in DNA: TGTGCCAGCAGCGTGATGTCTAGCGGCCCCTACGAGCAGTACTTC.